The clone carrying this T cell receptor beta chain was detected a few times. Germline V gene sequence: CDR1 KGHSH, CDR2 LQKENI. V was pared by 3 bases and J by 4 bases, with 9 bases between. This CDR3 is 13 amino acids long. The data were produced by immunoSEQ multiplex PCR, yet TCRdb's version contains in-frame clones alone and is incomplete. The profile shows 200,000 to 250,000 clones, under 90% of them singletons. This specimen belongs to a study of blood T cell repertoires in COVID-19. The material sequenced was PBMCs or T cells enriched from blood (not recorded which). The sequence was collected from a woman in her forties or fifties with acute COVID-19. The J gene is TRBJ1-2, the V gene TRBV18; a weak D match, TRBD1 (5 bases). CDR3 sequence: CASSPDSSYGYTF. In DNA form, the CDR3 reads TGTGCCAGCTCACCCGACAGCTCCTATGGCTACACCTTC.